The source of this T cell receptor (beta chain) is a study of PD-L1 blockade in urothelial cancer. Study context: Males with bladder-origin urothelial cancer constituted about nine tenths of the roughly 29 patients. The number of prior chemotherapy regimens per patient was 0 to 3. Analyses used blood from 3 weeks (second dose) and 6 weeks after treatment start.

Here immunoSEQ multiplex PCR was the method, and the copy in TCRdb shows in-frame clones only, minus some. The data hold 130,000 or so clones, with around 84% observed a single time. The time point denotes: pretreatment peripheral blood. Individual patients had between 1 and 8 samples, taken pretreatment and on-treatment. CDR3 length equals 12 residues. V lost 4 bases and J lost 0, with 2 bases in between. CDR1 and CDR2 from the germline V gene are SEHNR and FQNEAQ (reference sequence). The source material was PBMCs, sampled around atezolizumab (anti-PD-L1) treatment. This sequence originates from a man between 45 and 60 years old with urothelial cancer. V gene TRBV7-9 combines with J gene TRBJ2-3; D call uncertain. The CDR3 sequence: CASSSSTDTQYF. In DNA form, the CDR3 reads TGTGCCAGCAGCTCTAGCACAGATACGCAGTATTTT.